The entry that follows covers one T cell receptor (beta chain) sequence. Its antigen remains unidentified. This sample was taken from a study of T cell responses to AZD1222 COVID-19 vaccine. General observations from the study: Samples come after the peak T cell response, not at day 14. Nearly half of spike-specific TCRs reportedly target unmutated variant regions. The sample set comprised mostly white British donors with more females, and clonal diversity was possibly underestimated.

Here immunoSEQ multiplex PCR was the method, and the copy in TCRdb shows in-frame clones only, minus some. The sample records more than 100,000 clones, 80% to 90% being singletons. This CDR3 contains 11 residues. The V and J ends lost 1 base and 7 bases respectively, with 1 base between them. From germline, CDR1 is MNHNS and CDR2 SASEGT. This TCR was recovered from an adult in good health. This specimen consisted of peripheral blood, obtained on day 0 of AZD1222 vaccination. The V call is TRBV6-1, the J call TRBJ2-2, with D unclear. CDR3 in DNA: TGTGCCAGCAGTGAAGGCGGGGAGCTGTTTTTT. Translating gives CASSEGGELFF.